The 10 T cell receptor beta chains reported below all come from one sample, sequenced in a study of T-cell reconstitution after alpha-beta-depleted transplantation in children. TCRbeta library preparation incorporated unique molecular identifiers. In TCRdb, the PCR reads were re-called with MiXCR into one record per CDR3 protein. The table has roughly 8,100 distinct CDR3 sequences, about 12% seen once. The sample in question was PBMCs, mostly from graft donor cells, obtained 60 days after TCRalphabeta/CD19-depleted stem cell transplant. These receptors all come from a patient aged 2-10 years who had a stem cell transplant for inherited bone marrow failure, so the T cells may come from the graft donor.

This clonotype was counted many times. The gene calls are TRBV5-1 and TRBJ2-5, with TRBD2 matching over 8 bases. Germline values: CDR1 SGHRS, CDR2 YFSETQ. Trimming cost V 0 bases and J 1 base; bases outside gene matches: 14. The CDR3 is 19 amino acids. CDR3 in amino acids: CASSLDPSGPGGAQETQYF. CDR3 DNA sequence: TGCGCCAGCAGCTTGGACCCTAGCGGGCCAGGTGGGGCCCAAGAGACCCAGTACTTC.

This clonotype appeared many times. The chain couples TRBV27 to TRBJ1-1; maybe TRBD1 (6 bases). V was pared by 5 bases and J by 1 base, with 14 bases between. The CDR3 has 15 amino acids. The germline gives CDR1 MNHEY, CDR2 SMNVEV (reference sequence). The CDR3 DNA follows: TGTGCCAGCAGTCTCACAGGGATTCGGAACACTGAAGCTTTCTTT. Its translation: CASSLTGIRNTEAFF.

This clonotype came up many times. The genes are TRBV18 and TRBJ2-3; a possible D gene is TRBD2 (5 bases). This CDR3 spans 16 amino acids. Per the germline V gene, CDR1 is KGHSH and CDR2 is LQKENI. The V end was cut by 0 bases, the J end by 6 bases, with 16 bases between. The CDR3 DNA sequence: TGTGCCAGCTCACCACCGCGGGCTGCCCCCCCGGATACGCAGTATTTT. Translation: CASSPPRAAPPDTQYF.

Many counts were recorded for this clonotype. The chain uses TRBV20-1 and TRBJ2-5, with 10 nucleotides matching TRBD2. This CDR3 contains 15 residues. V dropped 0 bases and J dropped 2; count of bases not matched to a gene: 3. Looked up from germline, CDR1 is DFQATT and CDR2 is SNEGSKA (reference sequence). In DNA form, the CDR3 reads TGCAGTGCTAGAGACCGACTAGCGGGTCAAGAGACCCAGTACTTC. Translated: CSARDRLAGQETQYF.

Within the sample, this clonotype is medium-sized. The chain joins TRBV5-6 to TRBJ2-5, with D possibly matching TRBD1 (6 bases). CDR1 is SGHDT and CDR2 is YYEEEE in the germline V gene. This CDR3 is built from 17 residues. V was cut by 0 bases and J by 2 bases, with 17 bases left in between. The CDR3 spells CASSLARGGAKQETQYF. The CDR3 DNA reads TGTGCCAGCAGCTTGGCCCGTGGGGGCGCCAAGCAAGAGACCCAGTACTTC.

By proportion, this clonotype is medium-sized. CDR3 sequence reads: CASSSWTENTEAFF. CDR3 coding DNA: TGTGCCAGCAGTTCCTGGACAGAGAACACTGAAGCTTTCTTT. This rearrangement joins TRBV12-3 or TRBV12-4 to TRBJ1-1; D perhaps matches TRBD1 (6 bases). Trimming took off 4 bases at V and 1 base at J, with 10 bases between the two ends. CDR3 length: 14 amino acids.

In this sample, this clonotype turned up many times. The rearrangement uses TRBV7-9 and TRBJ1-6; 12 positions match TRBD1. Germline CDR1 and CDR2: SEHNR and FQNEAQ (reference sequence). The ends lost 1 base at V and 7 bases at J; junction bases unmatched: 5. CDR3 length: 17 amino acids. CDR3 bases: TGTGCCAGCAGCTTAGGCGGGGACAGGGGGCGAAATTCACCCCTCCACTTT. This sequence encodes CASSLGGDRGRNSPLHF.

This clonotype was picked up many times. V is TRBV4-3 and J is TRBJ2-4; D not resolved. Germline V gene lookup returns CDR1 LGHNA and CDR2 YSLEER. The CDR3 is 16 residues long. V gave up 0 bases and J gave up 5 bases, with 14 bases separating them. CDR3 region: CASSQDSWKPENIQYF. In DNA, the CDR3 is TGCGCCAGCAGCCAAGATAGTTGGAAGCCCGAAAACATTCAGTACTTC.

This clonotype came up many times. The rearrangement joins TRBV7-9 to TRBJ1-5; a possible D gene is TRBD1 (5 bases). The CDR3 runs 18 residues. V was clipped by 1 base and J by 1 base, with 17 bases between them. CDR1 and CDR2 from the germline V gene are SEHNR and FQNEAQ (reference sequence). CDR3 nucleotide sequence: TGTGCCAGCAGCTTAGGGTCGTGGGCAGGGAAAAGCAATCAGCCCCAGCATTTT. It yields the protein CASSLGSWAGKSNQPQHF.

This clonotype was seen at least ten times. The CDR3 sequence is CASSLGALNTEAFF. The DNA of the CDR3 is TGTGCCAGCAGCTTGGGTGCGCTGAACACTGAAGCTTTCTTT. The J gene is TRBJ1-1, the V gene TRBV5-8; D call uncertain. Germline V gene sequence: CDR1 SGHTS, CDR2 YDEGEE. Trimming shortened V by 0 bases and J by 0 bases, and 6 bases separated the two germline ends. The CDR3 runs to 14 residues.